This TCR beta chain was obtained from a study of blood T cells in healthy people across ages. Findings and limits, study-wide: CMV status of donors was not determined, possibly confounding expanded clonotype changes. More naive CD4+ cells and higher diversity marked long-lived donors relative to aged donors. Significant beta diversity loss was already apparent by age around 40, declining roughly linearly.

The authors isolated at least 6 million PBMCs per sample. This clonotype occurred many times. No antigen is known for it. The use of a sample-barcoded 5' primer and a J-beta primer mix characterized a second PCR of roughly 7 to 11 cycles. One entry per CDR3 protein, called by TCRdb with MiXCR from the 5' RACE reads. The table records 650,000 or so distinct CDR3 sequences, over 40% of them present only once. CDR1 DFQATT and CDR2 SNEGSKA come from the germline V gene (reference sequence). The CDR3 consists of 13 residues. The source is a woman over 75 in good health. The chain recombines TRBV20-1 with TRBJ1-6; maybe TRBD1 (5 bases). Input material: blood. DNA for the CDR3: TGCAGCCAAAGGAGGGACCATAATTCACCCCTCCACTTT. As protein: CSQRRDHNSPLHF.